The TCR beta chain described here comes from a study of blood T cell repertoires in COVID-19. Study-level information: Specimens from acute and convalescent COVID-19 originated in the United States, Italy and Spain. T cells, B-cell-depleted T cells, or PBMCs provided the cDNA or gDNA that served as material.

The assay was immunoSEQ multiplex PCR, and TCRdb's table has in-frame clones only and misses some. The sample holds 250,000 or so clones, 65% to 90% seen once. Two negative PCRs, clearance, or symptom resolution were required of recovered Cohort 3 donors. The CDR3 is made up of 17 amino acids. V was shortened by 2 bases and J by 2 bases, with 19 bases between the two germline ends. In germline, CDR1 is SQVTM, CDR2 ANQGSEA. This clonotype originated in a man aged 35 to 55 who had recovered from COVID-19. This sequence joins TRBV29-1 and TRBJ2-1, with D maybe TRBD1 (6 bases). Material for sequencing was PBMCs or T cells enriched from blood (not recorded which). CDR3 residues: CSVERLGGTVTYNEQFF. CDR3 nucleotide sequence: TGCAGCGTTGAAAGGCTTGGGGGCACGGTGACCTACAATGAGCAGTTCTTC.